This is a list of T cell receptor beta chains from one sample in a study of blood T cell repertoires in COVID-19. The table came from immunoSEQ multiplex PCR; TCRdb's copy has only in-frame clones and leaves some out. The sample shows fewer than 70,000 clones, less than 90% of them seen only once. The material sequenced was peripheral blood. These receptors came from a man older than 75 with acute or convalescent COVID-19. CDR3s include the opening cysteine and the closing phenylalanine or tryptophan. A D gene is named only where the DNA matches it firmly. Clone size appears in some rows only: once, few, many, or a class for an expanded clone.

abundance,j_gene,d_gene,v_gene,CDR3aa,CDR3nt
once,TRBJ2-1,TRBD1,TRBV24-1,CATSDPGQGDNEQFF,TGTGCCACCAGTGATCCGGGACAGGGGGACAATGAGCAGTTCTTC
NA,TRBJ2-7,TRBD2,TRBV5-1,CASSREGETSGRVRYEQYF,TGCGCCAGCAGCCGCGAGGGCGAGACTAGCGGGAGAGTAAGGTACGAGCAGTACTTC
NA,TRBJ2-1,NA,TRBV7-7,CASSLSGRENNEQFF,TGTGCCAGCAGCTTGTCGGGTCGCGAGAACAATGAGCAGTTCTTC
once,TRBJ1-3,NA,TRBV18,CASSPQNIGSSGNTIYF,TGTGCCAGCTCACCACAAAATATCGGGAGCTCTGGAAACACCATATATTTT
NA,TRBJ2-7,NA,TRBV5-5,CASSPLGGDPVEQYF,TGTGCCAGCAGCCCCTTAGGCGGGGATCCGGTCGAGCAGTACTTC
once,TRBJ2-1,NA,TRBV18,CASSPRTENYNEQFF,TGTGCCAGCTCACCACGGACAGAGAACTACAATGAGCAGTTCTTC
NA,TRBJ1-2,TRBD1,TRBV7-9,CASSTRQGHGYTF,TGTGCCAGCAGCACCAGACAGGGCCATGGCTACACCTTC
NA,TRBJ1-2,TRBD1,TRBV5-5,CASSLAWDRGTGYTF,TGTGCCAGCAGCTTGGCCTGGGACAGGGGGACGGGCTACACCTTC
NA,TRBJ2-5,NA,TRBV5-8,CASSLIKGVGAETQYF,TGTGCCAGCAGCCTAATAAAGGGGGTCGGAGCAGAGACCCAGTACTTC
NA,TRBJ1-1,TRBD1,TRBV3-1/TRBV3-2,CASSQEKGTDIMNTEAFF,TGTGCCAGCAGCCAAGAAAAGGGGACAGACATAATGAACACTGAAGCTTTCTTT
NA,TRBJ1-4,NA,TRBV23-1,CASSRQGGEKLFF,TGCGCCAGCAGTCGGCAGGGAGGTGAAAAACTGTTTTTT
NA,TRBJ2-5,TRBD2,TRBV5-1,CASSLPSGRAGETQYF,TGCGCCAGCAGCCTACCTAGCGGGAGGGCGGGAGAGACCCAGTACTTC
NA,TRBJ2-3,NA,TRBV6-2/TRBV6-3,CASSQLVSAKDTQYF,TGTGCCAGCAGCCAACTAGTGTCAGCCAAGGATACGCAGTATTTT
NA,TRBJ2-6,NA,TRBV7-9,CASSLGGTGANVLTF,TGTGCCAGCAGCTTAGGAGGGACTGGGGCCAACGTCCTGACTTTC
once,TRBJ2-7,NA,TRBV5-1,CASSPTPTAYSSYEQYF,TGCGCCAGCAGCCCAACCCCCACTGCTTACAGCTCCTACGAGCAGTACTTC
NA,TRBJ1-1,NA,TRBV6-1,CASSERGRNTEAFF,TGTGCCAGCAGTGAGAGAGGGAGGAACACTGAAGCTTTCTTT
NA,TRBJ1-1,NA,TRBV29-1,CSVEGRRGYTEAFF,TGCAGCGTTGAAGGGAGGAGGGGATACACTGAAGCTTTCTTT
NA,TRBJ1-2,NA,TRBV19,CASSIDSAGPLNYGYTF,TGTGCCAGTAGTATAGATTCGGCAGGGCCTCTCAACTATGGCTACACCTTC
NA,TRBJ2-6,NA,TRBV3-1/TRBV3-2,CASSRPPRAGANVLTF,TGTGCCAGCAGTCGTCCCCCCAGGGCCGGGGCCAACGTCCTGACTTTC
NA,TRBJ2-5,NA,TRBV5-4,CASSFASQETQYF,TGTGCCAGCAGCTTTGCTAGTCAAGAGACCCAGTACTTC
NA,TRBJ1-5,TRBD1,TRBV9,CASSVDRGGQPQHF,TGTGCCAGCAGCGTTGACAGGGGTGGGCAGCCCCAGCATTTT
NA,TRBJ1-6,TRBD1,TRBV4-2,CASSPEDRGNSPLHF,TGTGCCAGCAGCCCAGAAGACAGGGGAAATTCACCCCTCCACTTT
NA,TRBJ2-3,TRBD2,TRBV13,CASRDTSTSGGYTQYF,TGTGCCAGCAGAGACACATCGACTAGCGGGGGGTATACGCAGTATTTT
NA,TRBJ2-5,NA,TRBV7-8,CASSLHGLAETQYF,TGTGCCAGCAGCTTACATGGTCTGGCAGAGACCCAGTACTTC
NA,TRBJ2-1,NA,TRBV5-6,CASSFPDNEQFF,TGTGCCAGCAGCTTCCCCGACAATGAGCAGTTCTTC
once,TRBJ2-4,TRBD2,TRBV11-2,CASSLDPSGRAKNIQYF,TGTGCCAGCAGCTTAGATCCTAGCGGGAGAGCCAAAAACATTCAGTACTTC
NA,TRBJ2-5,TRBD2,TRBV24-1,CATGEGQETQYF,TGTGCCACCGGGGAGGGACAAGAGACCCAGTACTTC
NA,TRBJ2-7,TRBD2,TRBV6-5,CASNPGLAGYEQYF,TGTGCCAGCAACCCGGGACTAGCGGGATACGAGCAGTACTTC
NA,TRBJ2-1,NA,TRBV6-1,CASSEVPVSEQFF,TGTGCCAGCAGTGAAGTCCCGGTTTCGGAGCAGTTCTTC
once,TRBJ2-4,NA,TRBV3-1/TRBV3-2,CASSQSVGGKNIQYF,TGTGCCAGCAGCCAGTCGGTTGGCGGCAAAAACATTCAGTACTTC
few,TRBJ2-3,TRBD1,TRBV9,CASSVRGQSTDTQYF,TGTGCCAGCAGCGTGAGGGGACAGAGCACAGATACGCAGTATTTT
NA,TRBJ2-1,TRBD2,TRBV24-1,CATTDGTSGPLSYNEQFF,TGTGCCACCACCGACGGGACTAGCGGACCGCTCTCCTACAATGAGCAGTTCTTC
once,TRBJ2-5,TRBD2,TRBV18,CASSPELAGGHETQYF,TGTGCCAGCTCACCGGAACTAGCGGGAGGGCACGAGACCCAGTACTTC
once,TRBJ1-5,NA,TRBV19,CASGVAGQPQHF,TGTGCCAGTGGGGTCGCGGGACAGCCCCAGCATTTT
once,TRBJ2-4,TRBD2,TRBV24-1,CATSDTSSSGGVTPGHF,TGTGCCACCAGTGATACCTCATCTAGCGGGGGGGTTACGCCAGGGCACTTC
once,TRBJ2-1,NA,TRBV19,CASSIGYSGEQFF,TGTGCCAGTAGTATAGGGTACAGCGGTGAGCAGTTCTTC
NA,TRBJ1-1,NA,TRBV7-9,CASSYRNRADEAFF,TGTGCCAGCAGCTACAGAAACAGGGCGGATGAAGCTTTCTTT
NA,TRBJ2-3,NA,TRBV7-2,CASSLPVTGTQYF,TGTGCCAGCAGCTTACCCGTCACAGGTACGCAGTATTTT
NA,TRBJ1-3,NA,TRBV19,CASSRKGTNTIYF,TGTGCCAGTAGTCGGAAGGGGACTAACACCATATATTTT
NA,TRBJ2-7,TRBD1,TRBV27,CASSPGQGAYEQYF,TGTGCCAGCAGTCCGGGACAGGGGGCCTACGAGCAGTACTTC
NA,TRBJ1-2,NA,TRBV2,CASSPQGSDGYTF,TGTGCCAGCAGTCCCCAGGGGAGTGATGGCTACACCTTC
NA,TRBJ1-2,NA,TRBV7-2,CASSPRGGDPSGYGYTF,TGTGCCAGCAGTCCTAGGGGAGGAGACCCAAGTGGCTATGGCTACACCTTC
few,TRBJ1-6,NA,TRBV11-1,CASSLEGNSPLHF,TGTGCCAGCAGCTTAGAGGGGAATTCACCCCTCCACTTT
NA,TRBJ2-2,TRBD2,TRBV18,CASSPRLAGVGNTGELFF,TGTGCCAGCTCACCGCGACTAGCGGGAGTGGGAAACACCGGGGAGCTGTTTTTT
NA,TRBJ2-7,TRBD2,TRBV7-2,CASSLLAGLTYEQYF,TGTGCCAGCAGCTTATTAGCGGGGTTAACCTACGAGCAGTACTTC
NA,TRBJ1-1,NA,TRBV30,CAWNQDMNTEAFF,TGTGCCTGGAACCAGGACATGAACACTGAAGCTTTCTTT
NA,TRBJ2-2,NA,TRBV6-5,CASRPQGSGELFF,TGTGCCAGCAGGCCACAGGGATCCGGGGAGCTGTTTTTT
once,TRBJ2-5,TRBD1,TRBV28,CASTRGRGETQYF,TGTGCCAGCACCAGGGGGCGCGGAGAGACCCAGTACTTC
NA,TRBJ1-4,TRBD1,TRBV6-6,CASSRAGTGEKLFF,TGTGCCAGCAGTAGGGCGGGGACAGGAGAAAAACTGTTTTTT
NA,TRBJ2-2,NA,TRBV27,CASSKHVTGTGELFF,TGTGCCAGCTCGAAACATGTCACAGGCACCGGGGAGCTGTTTTTT
NA,TRBJ1-2,TRBD1,TRBV24-1,CATSDSKTGLSYGYTF,TGTGCCACCAGTGACTCTAAGACAGGGTTAAGCTATGGCTACACCTTC
NA,TRBJ2-3,TRBD1,TRBV15,CATSRDNMGQGADTQYF,TGTGCCACCAGCAGAGATAATATGGGACAGGGGGCAGATACGCAGTATTTT